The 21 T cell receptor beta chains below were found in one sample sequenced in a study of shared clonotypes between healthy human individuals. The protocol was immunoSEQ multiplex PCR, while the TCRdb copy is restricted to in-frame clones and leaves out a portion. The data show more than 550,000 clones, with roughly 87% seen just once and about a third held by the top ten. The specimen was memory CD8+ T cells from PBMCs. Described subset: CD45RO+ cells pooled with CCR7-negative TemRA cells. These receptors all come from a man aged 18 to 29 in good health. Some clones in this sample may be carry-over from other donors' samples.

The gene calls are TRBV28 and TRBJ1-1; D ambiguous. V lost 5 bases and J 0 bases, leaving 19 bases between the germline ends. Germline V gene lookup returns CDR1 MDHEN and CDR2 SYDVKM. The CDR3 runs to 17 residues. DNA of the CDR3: TGTGCCAGCAGTCCTAGAGGGTTTGAGCAGGTGAACACTGAAGCTTTCTTT. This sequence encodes CASSPRGFEQVNTEAFF.

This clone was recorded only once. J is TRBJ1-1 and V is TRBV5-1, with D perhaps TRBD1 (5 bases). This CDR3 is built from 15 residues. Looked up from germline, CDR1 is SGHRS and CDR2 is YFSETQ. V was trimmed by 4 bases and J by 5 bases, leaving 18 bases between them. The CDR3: CASSPDLQGWTEAFF. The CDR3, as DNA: TGCGCCAGCAGCCCGGATCTGCAGGGCTGGACTGAAGCTTTCTTT.

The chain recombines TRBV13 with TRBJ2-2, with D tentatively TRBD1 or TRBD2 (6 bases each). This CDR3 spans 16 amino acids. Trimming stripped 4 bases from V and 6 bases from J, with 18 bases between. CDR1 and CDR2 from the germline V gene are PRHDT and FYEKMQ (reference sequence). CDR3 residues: CASSSPGGQRAGELFF. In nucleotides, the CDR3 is TGTGCCAGCAGCTCGCCGGGCGGACAGCGGGCCGGGGAGCTGTTTTTT.

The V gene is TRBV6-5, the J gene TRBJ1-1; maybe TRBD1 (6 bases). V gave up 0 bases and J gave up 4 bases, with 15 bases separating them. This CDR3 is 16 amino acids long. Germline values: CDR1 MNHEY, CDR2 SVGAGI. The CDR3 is CASSYSNGGAATEAFF. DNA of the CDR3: TGTGCCAGCAGTTACTCGAACGGGGGGGCAGCCACTGAAGCTTTCTTT.

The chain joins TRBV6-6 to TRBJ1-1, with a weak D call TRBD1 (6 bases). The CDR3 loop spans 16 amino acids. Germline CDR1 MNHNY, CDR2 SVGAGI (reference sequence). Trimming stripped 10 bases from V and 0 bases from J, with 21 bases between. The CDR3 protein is CATDPRDTRMNTEAFF. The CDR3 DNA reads TGTGCCACTGACCCCCGGGACACGCGAATGAACACTGAAGCTTTCTTT.

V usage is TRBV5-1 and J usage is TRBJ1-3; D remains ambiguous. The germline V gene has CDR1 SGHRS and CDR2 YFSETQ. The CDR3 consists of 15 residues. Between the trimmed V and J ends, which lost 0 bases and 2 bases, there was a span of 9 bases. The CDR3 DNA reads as TGCGCCAGCAGCTTGGATGGAGGGACTGGAAACACCATATATTTT. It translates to CASSLDGGTGNTIYF.

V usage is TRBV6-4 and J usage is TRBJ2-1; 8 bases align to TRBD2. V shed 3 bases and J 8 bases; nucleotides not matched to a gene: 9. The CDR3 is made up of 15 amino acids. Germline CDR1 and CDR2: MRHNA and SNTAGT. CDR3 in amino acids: CASSDRTSGGDEQFF. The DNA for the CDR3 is TGTGCCAGCAGTGATAGAACTAGCGGAGGCGATGAGCAGTTCTTC.

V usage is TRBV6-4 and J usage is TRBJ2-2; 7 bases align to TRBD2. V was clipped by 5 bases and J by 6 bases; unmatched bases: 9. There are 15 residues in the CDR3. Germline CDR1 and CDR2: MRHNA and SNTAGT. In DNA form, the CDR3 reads TGTGCCAGCAGTTTTACGGGAGGATCTTCCGGGGAGCTGTTTTTT. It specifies CASSFTGGSSGELFF.

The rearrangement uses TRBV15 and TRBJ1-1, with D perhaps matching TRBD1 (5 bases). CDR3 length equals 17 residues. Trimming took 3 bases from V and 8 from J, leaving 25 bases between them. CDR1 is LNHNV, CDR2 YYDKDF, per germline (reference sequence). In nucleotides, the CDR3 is TGTGCCACCAGCAGTTCTCGGGACGGCGGGGGAGTCCTGGAAGCTTTCTTT. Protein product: CATSSSRDGGGVLEAFF.

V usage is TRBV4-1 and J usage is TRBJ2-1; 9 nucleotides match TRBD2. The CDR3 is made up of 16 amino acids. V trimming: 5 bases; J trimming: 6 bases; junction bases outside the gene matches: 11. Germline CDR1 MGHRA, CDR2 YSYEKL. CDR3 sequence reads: CASSLMPGTSSNEQFF. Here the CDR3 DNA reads TGCGCCAGCAGCTTAATGCCCGGGACTAGCTCCAATGAGCAGTTCTTC.

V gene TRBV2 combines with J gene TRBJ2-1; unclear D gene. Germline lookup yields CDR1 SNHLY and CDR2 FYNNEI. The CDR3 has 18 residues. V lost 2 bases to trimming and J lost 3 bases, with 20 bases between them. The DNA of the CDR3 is TGTGCCAGCAGTGAAAGGTTCGGGTCAGATAGTTTCTACAATGAGCAGTTCTTC. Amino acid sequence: CASSERFGSDSFYNEQFF. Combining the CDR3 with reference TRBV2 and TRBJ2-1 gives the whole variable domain EPEVTQTPSHQVTQMGQEVILRCVPISNHLYFYWYRQILGQKVEFLVSFYNNEISEKSEIFDDQFSVERPDGSNFTLKIRSTKLEDSAMYFCASSERFGSDSFYNEQFFGPGTRLTVL.

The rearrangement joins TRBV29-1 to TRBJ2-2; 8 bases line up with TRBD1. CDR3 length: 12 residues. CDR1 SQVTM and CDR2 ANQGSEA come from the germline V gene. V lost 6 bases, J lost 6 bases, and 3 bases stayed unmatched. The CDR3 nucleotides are TGCAGCGTGACAGGGGCCGCCGGGGAGCTGTTTTTT. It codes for CSVTGAAGELFF.

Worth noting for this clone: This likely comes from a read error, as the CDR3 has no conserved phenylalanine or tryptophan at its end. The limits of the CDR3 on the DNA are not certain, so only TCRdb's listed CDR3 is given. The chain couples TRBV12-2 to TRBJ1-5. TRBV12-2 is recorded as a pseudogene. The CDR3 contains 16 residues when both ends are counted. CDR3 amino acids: CASRSLPGQLGFWGPG.

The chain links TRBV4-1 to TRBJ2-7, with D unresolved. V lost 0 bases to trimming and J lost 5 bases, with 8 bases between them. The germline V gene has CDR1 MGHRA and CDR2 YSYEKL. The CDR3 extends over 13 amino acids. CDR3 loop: CASSQDVRNEQYF. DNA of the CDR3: TGCGCCAGCAGCCAAGACGTACGGAACGAGCAGTACTTC.

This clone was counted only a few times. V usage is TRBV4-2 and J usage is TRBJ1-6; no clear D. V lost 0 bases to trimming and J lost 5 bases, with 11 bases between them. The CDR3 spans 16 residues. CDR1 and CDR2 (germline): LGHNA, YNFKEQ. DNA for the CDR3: TGTGCCAGCAGCCAAGATCGAACAGTAAATAATTCACCCCTCCACTTT. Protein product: CASSQDRTVNNSPLHF.

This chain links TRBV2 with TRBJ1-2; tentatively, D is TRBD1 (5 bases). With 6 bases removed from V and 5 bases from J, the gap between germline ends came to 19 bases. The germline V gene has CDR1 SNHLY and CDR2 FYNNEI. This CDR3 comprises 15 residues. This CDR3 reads CASRDSSGPAYGYTF. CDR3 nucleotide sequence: TGTGCCAGCAGGGACTCTTCGGGACCAGCTTATGGCTACACCTTC.

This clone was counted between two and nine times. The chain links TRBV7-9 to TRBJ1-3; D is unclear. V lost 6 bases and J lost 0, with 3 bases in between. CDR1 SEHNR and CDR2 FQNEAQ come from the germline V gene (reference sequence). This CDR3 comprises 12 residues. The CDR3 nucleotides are TGTGCCAGCAGTATCTCTGGAAACACCATATATTTT. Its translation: CASSISGNTIYF. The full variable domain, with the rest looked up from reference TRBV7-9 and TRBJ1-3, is DTGVSQNPRHKITKRGQNVTFRCDPISEHNRLYWYRQTLGQGPEFLTYFQNEAQLEKSRLLSDRFSAERPKGSFSTLEIQRTEQGDSAMYLCASSISGNTIYFGEGSWLTVV.

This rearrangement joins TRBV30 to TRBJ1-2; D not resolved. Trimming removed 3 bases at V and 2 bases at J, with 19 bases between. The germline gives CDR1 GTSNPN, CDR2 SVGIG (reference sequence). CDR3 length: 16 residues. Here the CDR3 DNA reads TGTGCCTGGAGGTTCCCTCGAGGACGGACGAACTATGGCTACACCTTC. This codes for CAWRFPRGRTNYGYTF.

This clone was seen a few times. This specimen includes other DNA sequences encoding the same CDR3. The CDR3 nucleotides are TGTGCCAGCAGCGAAAACCAAGAGACCCAGTACTTC. This translates into CASSENQETQYF. The chain combines TRBV9 with TRBJ2-5; D ambiguous. Per the germline V gene, CDR1 is SGDLS and CDR2 is YYNGEE. The CDR3 runs 12 residues. V was trimmed by 3 bases and J by 0 bases, leaving 3 bases between them. Filled out from reference TRBV9 and TRBJ2-5, the complete variable domain reads DSGVTQTPKHLITATGQRVTLRCSPRSGDLSVYWYQQSLDQGLQFLIQYYNGEERAKGNILERFSAQQFPDLHSELNLSSLELGDSALYFCASSENQETQYFGPGTRLLVL.

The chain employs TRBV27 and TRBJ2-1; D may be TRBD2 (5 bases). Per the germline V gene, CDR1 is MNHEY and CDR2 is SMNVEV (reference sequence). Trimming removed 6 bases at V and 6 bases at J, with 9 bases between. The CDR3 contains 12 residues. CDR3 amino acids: CASRVEGNEQFF. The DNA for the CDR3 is TGTGCCAGCAGGGTCGAGGGCAATGAGCAGTTCTTC.

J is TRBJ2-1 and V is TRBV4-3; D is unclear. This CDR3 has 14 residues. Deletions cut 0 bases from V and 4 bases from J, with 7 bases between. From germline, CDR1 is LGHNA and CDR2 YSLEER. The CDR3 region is CASSQESDYNEQFF. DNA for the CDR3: TGCGCCAGCAGCCAAGAATCAGATTACAATGAGCAGTTCTTC.